A single sample is the source of the 7 T cell receptor beta chains below, sequenced in a study of tumor and adjacent non-tumor tissue in lung cancer. A modified ARM-PCR protocol with three rounds of nested PCR amplified TCRbeta. TCRdb passed the multiplex PCR reads through MiXCR, listing each CDR3 protein once. The data show approximately 80,000 distinct CDR3 sequences, with roughly 80% seen just once and about half held by the top ten. This sample's RNA came from whole unsorted tissue. This non-tumor lung sample came from over 3 cm beyond the tumor edge. The specimen sequenced was distant non-tumor lung tissue. The origin of the receptors is a man aged 55-75 years with non-small cell lung cancer.

With regard to this clonotype: The final CDR3 position lacks the conserved phenylalanine or tryptophan, pointing to a likely read error. The CDR3, as DNA: TGCAATGCTACCCCAGGGACTACTGATGGCTACACCTTG. It codes for CNATPGTTDGYTL. The chain uses TRBV20-1 and TRBJ1-2; D might be TRBD1 (5 bases). Germline V gene sequence: CDR1 DFQATT, CDR2 SNEGSKA (reference sequence). This CDR3 is 13 amino acids long.

This clonotype showed up just a few times. Given a much more abundant clone one base away, this may be a read error. V is TRBV5-6 and J is TRBJ2-7, with a weak D call TRBD1 (6 bases). This CDR3 is built from 13 residues. CDR1 and CDR2 (germline): SGHDT, YYEEEE. This chain's CDR3 is CVSSWDNNYEQYF. In nucleotides, the CDR3 is TGTGTCAGCAGCTGGGACAACAATTACGAGCAGTACTTC.

On this clonotype: Just one base apart from a much larger clone, this may be a read error. This sequence joins TRBV12-3 or TRBV12-4 and TRBJ2-5; perhaps TRBD2 as D (5 bases). The CDR3 has 15 residues. The CDR3 sequence is CASSLGLALQETRYF. CDR3 coding DNA: TGTGCCAGCAGTTTGGGTCTAGCTCTCCAAGAGACCCGGTACTTC.

The chain employs TRBV7-9 and TRBJ2-3, with TRBD2 identical over 15 bases. The CDR3 covers 18 residues. With V trimmed by 6 bases and J by 1 base, 8 bases remained unmatched. Per the germline V gene, CDR1 is SEHNR and CDR2 is FQNEAQ (reference sequence). The DNA for the CDR3 is TGTGCCAGCAGGCGGGGACTAGCGGGGGGCAGGGGCACAGATACGCAGTATTTT. Translated, it gives CASRRGLAGGRGTDTQYF.

The chain combines TRBV11-1 with TRBJ1-4; D not resolved. The length of the CDR3 is 15 residues. Trimming left V 7 bases short and J 8 bases short, with 20 bases between. CDR1 and CDR2 (germline): SGHAT, FQDESV (reference sequence). The DNA of the CDR3 is TGTGCCAGCATCCCTCGCCGGGAGGCGTCCGAAAAACTGTTTTTT. It is translated as CASIPRREASEKLFF.

This clonotype was recorded once. At one end the junction does not follow the germline gene, possibly because of a read error. The chain has TRBV5-6 and TRBJ1-5; TRBD1 is a possible D gene (5 bases). The CDR3 runs to 16 residues. Germline CDR1 SGHDT, CDR2 YYEEEE. The CDR3 DNA sequence: TGTGCCAGTAGCTTCGGGACTACCGTTAGCAATCAGCTCCAGCATTTT. Translated: CASSFGTTVSNQLQHF.

Details on this clonotype: Given the absence of the conserved phenylalanine or tryptophan at the CDR3 end, a read error is likely. The DNA is left out, because the CDR3 cannot be placed on it with certainty; the CDR3 is given as TCRdb lists it. V gene TRBV12-3 or TRBV12-4 combines with J gene TRBJ1-1. The CDR3 is 13 amino acids in total, end residues counted. CDR3 residues: CASSFGSNTEAVL.